This TCR beta chain was captured by sequencing in a study of T cell responses to AZD1222 COVID-19 vaccine. Study conclusions and caveats: There were repertoire samples only from the period after the peak T cell response.

Trimming removed 4 bases at V and 9 bases at J, with 13 bases between. The CDR3 runs to 13 residues. Germline values: CDR1 SGHDN, CDR2 FVKESK. Only in-frame clones appear in the TCRdb table, and some are missing; sequencing was by immunoSEQ multiplex PCR. The sample yields under 150,000 clones, roughly 90% seen once. A few counts support this clone. The antigen is undetermined. Sample: peripheral blood, taken on day 0 of AZD1222 vaccination. J is TRBJ1-5 and V is TRBV14; D is ambiguous. The source is an adult in good health. DNA for the CDR3: TGTGCCAGCAGCCGAGGACTTGGGTCGCCCCAGCATTTT. Its protein product is CASSRGLGSPQHF.